The subject of this entry is one T cell receptor beta chain. Its antigen remains undetermined. No qualities accompany the bases; no much larger clone lies one base away. Taken with the paper, the label for time point translates to: 24 months on ibrutinib. For TCR beta library preparation, roughly 1.8 micrograms of genomic DNA was extracted from cryopreserved PBMCs. Longitudinal blood samples from CLL patients on ibrutinib monotherapy underwent high-throughput TCR beta sequencing. The patients were enrolled in a single-center, open-label phase 2 trial of ibrutinib monotherapy. A MiSeq instrument was used for deep resolution sequencing, which targeted depths ranging from 1 in 1 million up to 1 in 200,000 T cells, with coverage averaging 10x for each clonotype. The immunoSEQ hsTCRB Kit was used to generate the TCR beta libraries. Processing in the source paper ran as follows. Data were analyzed with ImmunoSEQ Data Assistant and ImmunoSEQ Analyzer, with V, D and J genes assigned per IMGT definitions. Clonality, which ranges from 0 to 1, was calculated by subtracting the normalized Shannon entropy of productive rearrangement frequencies from one. Only overrepresented clonotypes making up at least 0.05% of the repertoire of each patient were included in the public clonotype analysis. Repertoires from 10 to 15 age-matched healthy donors in immuneACCESS were used as clonality controls. This immuneACCESS table, as held by TCRdb, lists in-frame sequences with V and J called but not all clones. Of the missing ones, under half trace to an unresolved V gene in checked studies; the others have no known cause. V, J and clone size are taken as reported in that table, and D and trimming were inferred from the DNA itself. This sample has roughly 49,000 clones in its table, and around four fifths of those were observed once. The top ten clonotypes cover just over 20% of the sample.

The CDR3 holds 15 amino acids from the cysteine to the phenylalanine. Only the CDR3 DNA is retained, 45 bases long and in frame from the first base. From the germline V gene, CDR1 is SNHLY and CDR2 is FYNNEI. V is pared back by 4 bases and J by 3 bases, with 16 bases lying between the germline termini. The data stem from a study of cytotoxic CD8 clonotypes in ibrutinib-treated CLL (dated by TCRdb to the early 2020s). Some background on the complete study: The cohort included roughly 15 treatment-naive and ten to eleven relapsed/refractory patients; 17 to 18 were IGHV unmutated. An average of 255,043 productive templates and around 100,000 productive rearrangements was obtained per sample. Of the 85 to 90 participants in the trial, approximately 26 had longitudinal samples available. Samples at response were collected after a median of 12 months of treatment, with a range of roughly 6 to 40 months. Partial responses were observed in roughly 24 patients and complete responses in 2; after a median follow-up of around 68 months, remission was maintained in roughly 15 patients and progression was observed in roughly twelve. Cryopreserved peripheral blood mononuclear cells were collected at three points: before therapy, at response, and at either sustained remission or disease progression. All remission and progressive disease samples were collected while patients were still receiving ibrutinib.

General study outcomes and caveats: Lymph node repertoires were not examined, and the timing of sampling was not matched between patients in sustained remission and those whose disease progressed. At ibrutinib response clonality went up, during sustained remission it held steady, and at progression it dropped back toward baseline. Public clonotypes were rare and either contracted or stayed stable during treatment, and the rise in clonality at ibrutinib response reflected the expansion of private clonotypes. At baseline, clonality was higher than in age-matched healthy donors and showed a strong correlation with circulating CD8+ T-cell counts.

Sequencing was performed on PBMCs, taken after 24 months of ibrutinib treatment. The sequence was obtained from a human donor with chronic lymphocytic leukemia. Recombination connected TRBV2 to TRBJ2-7, with a tentative D gene TRBD1 over 6 matching bases. The CDR3 here reads CASSGQTGHDYEQYF. The DNA is as follows: TGTGCCAGCAGTGGACAGACAGGCCACGACTACGAGCAGTACTTC.